The 15 T cell receptor beta chains below all came from one sample that was sequenced in a study of T cell responses to AZD1222 COVID-19 vaccine. Method: immunoSEQ multiplex PCR; TCRdb's copy keeps in-frame clones and lacks some. The table lists 150,000 or so clones, just under 95% of them singletons. The specimen comprised peripheral blood, sampled on day 0 of AZD1222 vaccination. These TCRs come from an adult in good health.

The V gene is TRBV6-6, the J gene TRBJ2-1, with 7 bases that match TRBD2. Germline V gene data show CDR1 as MNHNY and CDR2 as SVGAGI (reference sequence). J was trimmed by 3 bases and V by 5 bases; bases with no gene match: 7. CDR3 length: 15 residues. In nucleotides, the CDR3 is TGTGCCAGCAGTACGACTAGCAAAAACTACAATGAGCAGTTCTTC. Its translation: CASSTTSKNYNEQFF.

This chain links TRBV19 with TRBJ1-6; D not certain. V was pared by 3 bases and J by 4 bases, with 7 bases between. Germline loops: CDR1 LNHDA, CDR2 SQIVND (reference sequence). The CDR3 runs to 14 residues. The CDR3 DNA reads as TGTGCCAGTAGTATCAGCGTTTATAATTCACCCCTCCACTTT. The encoded protein is CASSISVYNSPLHF.

V usage is TRBV7-3 and J usage is TRBJ2-3; D unresolved. The CDR3 is 15 amino acids. Germline V gives CDR1 SGHTA, CDR2 FQGTGA. Trimming shortened V by 5 bases and J by 0 bases, and 12 bases separated the two germline ends. The CDR3 region is CASSRGLGSTDTQYF. The DNA for the CDR3 is TGTGCCAGCAGCCGCGGCCTAGGGAGCACAGATACGCAGTATTTT.

As DNA, the CDR3 is TGTGCCAGCAGCACCGACATCGCAACTAATGAAAAACTGTTTTTT. This sequence encodes CASSTDIATNEKLFF. The V call is TRBV5-4, the J call TRBJ1-4; the D is unclear. CDR3 size: 15 residues. Germline values: CDR1 SGHNT, CDR2 YYREEE (reference sequence). The ends were cut back, 4 bases at V and 0 bases at J, with 10 bases in the middle.

The chain combines TRBV12-3 or TRBV12-4 with TRBJ1-1; a weak D match, TRBD1 (5 bases). This CDR3 spans 13 amino acids. V was clipped by 4 bases and J by 11 bases, with 17 bases between them. The CDR3 loop reads CASSYFDRGMAFF. The CDR3 nucleotides read TGTGCCAGCAGTTATTTCGACCGGGGCATGGCTTTCTTT.

This clone came up once. The chain combines TRBV9 with TRBJ1-1, with D possibly TRBD1 on 5 matching bases. Trimming removed 0 bases from V and 2 bases from J, with 11 bases in between. Germline CDR1 is SGDLS and CDR2 is YYNGEE. The CDR3 consists of 15 residues. This CDR3 is CASSVDGGLNTEAFF. The DNA for the CDR3 is TGTGCCAGCAGCGTAGATGGGGGTTTAAACACTGAAGCTTTCTTT.

This chain links TRBV28 with TRBJ2-5; D is possibly TRBD2 (6 bases). The germline V and J ends were trimmed by 5 bases and 1 base, with 8 bases remaining between them. The CDR3 spans 13 residues. Germline loops: CDR1 MDHEN, CDR2 SYDVKM. The DNA of the CDR3 is TGTGCCAGCAGTCGGGACTTCCAAGAGACCCAGTACTTC. Its protein product is CASSRDFQETQYF.

The V call is TRBV4-1, the J call TRBJ1-2; 12 nucleotides line up with TRBD1. Unmatched junction bases numbered 9, after V lost 0 bases and J lost 4 bases. CDR1 MGHRA and CDR2 YSYEKL come from the germline V gene. The CDR3 loop spans 18 amino acids. CDR3 DNA: TGCGCCAGCAGCCAAGAAGTTTTAGGGACAGGGGGCTTCTATGGCTACACCTTC. Protein product: CASSQEVLGTGGFYGYTF.

This clone was seen only once. The rearrangement uses TRBV2 and TRBJ1-1, with D perhaps matching TRBD1 (6 bases). This CDR3 is built from 12 residues. Trimming shortened V by 7 bases and J by 6 bases, and 12 bases separated the two germline ends. In germline, CDR1 is SNHLY, CDR2 FYNNEI. The CDR3 bases are TGTGCCAGCAAGTGGGGGCCCGCTGAAGCTTTCTTT. Protein: CASKWGPAEAFF.

The chain couples TRBV2 to TRBJ2-1, with TRBD2 matching 8 bases. Germline V gene lookup returns CDR1 SNHLY and CDR2 FYNNEI. This CDR3 is 12 amino acids long. After removal of 7 bases from V and 10 bases from J, the junction contained 6 bases not matched to a gene. CDR3 in amino acids: CASNVRGGEQFF. The CDR3 DNA reads as TGTGCCAGCAACGTCCGCGGGGGGGAGCAGTTCTTC. Variable domain in full (rest from reference TRBV2 and TRBJ2-1): EPEVTQTPSHQVTQMGQEVILRCVPISNHLYFYWYRQILGQKVEFLVSFYNNEISEKSEIFDDQFSVERPDGSNFTLKIRSTKLEDSAMYFCASNVRGGEQFFGPGTRLTVL.

A single count supports this clone. The chain combines TRBV9 with TRBJ2-3; D gene unclear. The CDR3 consists of 19 residues. The V gene lost 0 bases and the J gene lost 0 bases, with 20 bases spanning the gap. CDR1 is SGDLS and CDR2 is YYNGEE in the germline V gene. CDR3 residues: CASSVGPAWMSKSTDTQYF. CDR3 DNA: TGTGCCAGCAGCGTAGGCCCCGCTTGGATGAGCAAGAGCACAGATACGCAGTATTTT.

J is TRBJ1-4 and V is TRBV24-1; possible D gene TRBD1, 5 bases. Trimming pared 4 bases from V and 8 bases from J, leaving 10 bases between. Per germline, CDR1 KGHDR and CDR2 SFDVKD. CDR3 length: 13 residues. DNA for the CDR3: TGTGCCACCAGTGACGGCCGGGGGGAAAAACTGTTTTTT. Its translation: CATSDGRGEKLFF.

The J gene is TRBJ2-5, the V gene TRBV18; weak D call: TRBD2 (5 bases). Trimming shortened V by 6 bases and J by 0 bases, and 8 bases separated the two germline ends. Germline V lookup: CDR1 KGHSH, CDR2 LQKENI. This CDR3 has 13 residues. CDR3 sequence (DNA): TGTGCCAGCTCGGGAGCTAACCAAGAGACCCAGTACTTC. Translated, it gives CASSGANQETQYF.

The chain uses TRBV4-1 and TRBJ2-5, with 15 bases lining up with TRBD2. CDR1 is MGHRA and CDR2 is YSYEKL in the germline V gene. The CDR3 spans 16 residues. Germline trimming cut 4 bases from V and 3 bases from J; bases unmatched to any gene: 3. The CDR3 coding sequence is TGCGCCAGCAGCCGCAGGACTAGCGGGGGGGAAGAGACCCAGTACTTC. Protein product: CASSRRTSGGEETQYF.

The chain carries TRBV28 and TRBJ1-3; unclear D gene. Germline CDR1 MDHEN, CDR2 SYDVKM. The V and J ends lost 5 bases and 8 bases respectively, with 16 bases between them. The CDR3 length is 14 residues. CDR3 in DNA: TGTGCCAGCAGTCTTAGGAGGGAGTTGGACACCATATATTTT. Encoded protein: CASSLRRELDTIYF.